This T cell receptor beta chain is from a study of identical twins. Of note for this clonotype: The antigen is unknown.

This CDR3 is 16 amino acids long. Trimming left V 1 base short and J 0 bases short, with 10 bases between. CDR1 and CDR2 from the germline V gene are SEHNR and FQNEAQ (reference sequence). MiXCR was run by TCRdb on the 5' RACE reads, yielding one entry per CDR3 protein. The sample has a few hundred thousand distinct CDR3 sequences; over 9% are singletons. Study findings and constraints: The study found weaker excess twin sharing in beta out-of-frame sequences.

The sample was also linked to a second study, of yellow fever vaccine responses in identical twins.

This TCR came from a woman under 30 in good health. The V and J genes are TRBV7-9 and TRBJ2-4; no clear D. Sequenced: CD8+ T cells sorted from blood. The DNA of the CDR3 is TGTGCCAGCAGCTTAGTCGAGACAATAGCCAAAAACATTCAGTACTTC. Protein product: CASSLVETIAKNIQYF.